Listed here are 25 T cell receptor beta chains from one sample, sequenced in a study of cytomegalovirus exposure and HLA in healthy donors. PCR employed 60 Vbeta and 13 Jbeta primers. Profiled with immunoSEQ multiplex PCR; TCRdb holds only in-frame clones, not every one. Here the sample spans roughly 97,000 clones, roughly 73% being singletons. The sample taken for sequencing was PBMCs. These receptors were obtained from a man in his forties in good health and CMV-seronegative.

The chain joins TRBV7-2 to TRBJ1-4; TRBD1 is a possible D gene (5 bases). Germline V CDR1 and CDR2: SGHTA, FQGNSA. The CDR3 has 14 amino acids. Trimming shortened V by 1 base and J by 8 bases, and 11 bases separated the two germline ends. CDR3 bases: TGTGCCAGCAGCTTAGTGTCAGGGTCGGAAAAACTGTTTTTT. Protein: CASSLVSGSEKLFF.

J is TRBJ2-2 and V is TRBV6-1; TRBD2 matches 8 bases. CDR1 is MNHNS and CDR2 is SASEGT in the germline V gene. Trimming cost V 7 bases and J 5 bases; bases outside gene matches: 3. This CDR3 is built from 13 residues. This CDR3 reads CASIAGWTGELFF. In nucleotides, the CDR3 is TGTGCCAGCATAGCGGGGTGGACCGGGGAGCTGTTTTTT.

The chain recombines TRBV4-2 with TRBJ2-6; no clear D. Germline V CDR1 and CDR2: LGHNA, YNFKEQ. V lost 1 base and J lost 1, with 8 bases in between. This CDR3 spans 16 amino acids. This CDR3 is CASSQGRLSGANVLTF. CDR3 coding DNA: TGTGCCAGCAGCCAAGGCAGGCTATCTGGGGCCAACGTCCTGACTTTC.

The V and J genes are TRBV5-4 and TRBJ2-7; D perhaps matches TRBD1 (5 bases). Between the trimmed V and J ends, which lost 3 bases and 2 bases, there was a span of 12 bases. Germline CDR1 is SGHNT and CDR2 is YYREEE (reference sequence). The CDR3 contains 14 residues. The CDR3 spells CASSSRTGTYEQYF. The CDR3, as DNA: TGTGCCAGCAGCTCGAGAACAGGAACCTACGAGCAGTACTTC. Combining the CDR3 with reference TRBV5-4 and TRBJ2-7 gives the whole variable domain ETGVTQSPTHLIKTRGQQVTLRCSSQSGHNTVSWYQQALGQGPQFIFQYYREEENGRGNFPPRFSGLQFPNYSSELNVNALELDDSALYLCASSSRTGTYEQYFGPGTRLTVT.

This clone has only a few counts. The chain is built from TRBV21-1 and TRBJ2-1; the table's D gene call, TRBD2, was not cross checked with the DNA. TRBV21-1 constitutes a pseudogene. This CDR3 has 13 amino acids. CDR3 sequence reads: CASPEFTPGEQFF. Written as DNA, the CDR3 is TGTGCCAGCCCCGAGTTTACCCCGGGTGAGCAGTTCTTC.

V usage is TRBV5-1 and J usage is TRBJ2-1; 7 nucleotides agree with TRBD1. The CDR3 loop spans 15 amino acids. Trimming took 0 bases from V and 6 from J; bases not matched to a gene: 6. The germline V gene has CDR1 SGHRS and CDR2 YFSETQ. CDR3 sequence: CASSLDRGRLNEQFF. DNA of the CDR3: TGCGCCAGCAGCTTGGACAGGGGTAGGCTCAATGAGCAGTTCTTC.

The chain uses TRBV19 and TRBJ1-2; 7 bases fit TRBD1. The length of the CDR3 is 14 residues. Germline V lookup: CDR1 LNHDA, CDR2 SQIVND (reference sequence). V gave up 5 bases and J gave up 4 bases; unmatched junction bases: 7. The CDR3 protein is CASSARDRLYGYTF. Here the CDR3 DNA reads TGTGCCAGTAGTGCCCGGGACAGACTCTATGGCTACACCTTC.

There are a few counts of this clone. The chain carries TRBV2 and TRBJ1-5; D unresolved. Trimming removed 8 bases at V and 5 bases at J, with 13 bases between. The germline gives CDR1 SNHLY, CDR2 FYNNEI. The CDR3 covers 13 residues. CDR3 coding DNA: TGTGCCAGCGGGCTGGAGGGCCATCAGCCCCAGCATTTT. Its translation is CASGLEGHQPQHF.

The chain recombines TRBV4-2 with TRBJ1-1, with TRBD1 identical over 12 bases. This CDR3 region has 16 residues. CDR1 is LGHNA, CDR2 YNFKEQ, per germline. V was clipped by 4 bases and J by 0 bases; unmatched bases: 3. This CDR3 is CASSRGTGGMNTEAFF. The CDR3 bases are TGTGCCAGCAGCCGAGGGACAGGGGGCATGAACACTGAAGCTTTCTTT.

V gene TRBV5-1 combines with J gene TRBJ2-3, with 12 positions matching TRBD2. Trimming at V came to 4 bases and at J to 5 bases, leaving 5 bases not matched to a gene. The germline V gene encodes CDR1 SGHRS and CDR2 YFSETQ. The CDR3 contains 15 residues. CDR3: CASSPRTSGIDTQYF. CDR3 bases: TGCGCCAGCAGCCCTAGGACTAGCGGGATAGATACGCAGTATTTT.

The chain recombines TRBV11-2 with TRBJ2-7; tentatively, D is TRBD1 (5 bases). In germline, CDR1 is SGHAT, CDR2 FQNNGV. V shed 0 bases and J shed 3 bases, with 9 bases lying between them. This CDR3 region has 14 residues. The CDR3 DNA reads as TGTGCCAGCAGCTTAGAAAGGGGCGGCTACGAGCAGTACTTC. This translates into CASSLERGGYEQYF.

The V and J genes are TRBV6-6 and TRBJ2-7, with 7 nucleotides matching TRBD2. The CDR3 has 14 amino acids. The V gene's germline CDR1 is MNHNY and CDR2 SVGAGI (reference sequence). Trimming at V came to 6 bases and at J to 6 bases, leaving 11 bases not matched to a gene. CDR3: CASRAGREIAEQYF. The CDR3 DNA is TGTGCCAGCAGAGCGGGACGCGAGATTGCCGAGCAGTACTTC.

This clone was found once. Within the sample, other DNA sequences also encode this same CDR3. The genes are TRBV7-9 and TRBJ2-7; the D is unclear. Trimming removed 6 bases at V and 3 bases at J, with 6 bases between. Germline CDR1 SEHNR, CDR2 FQNEAQ (reference sequence). CDR3 length equals 11 residues. The CDR3 loop reads CASSNNYEQYF. The DNA of the CDR3 is TGTGCCAGCAGTAACAACTACGAGCAGTACTTC.

The V call is TRBV7-2, the J call TRBJ2-5; a possible D gene is TRBD1 (5 bases). Gene TRBJ2-7 matches the end of the DNA better, so the J call may be wrong. The CDR3 consists of 16 residues. Looked up from germline, CDR1 is SGHTA and CDR2 is FQGNSA. The CDR3 nucleotides read TGTGCCAGCAGCTTAGCGGGCAGGGTAAACTCCTACGAGCAGTACTTC. Translated, it gives CASSLAGRVNSYEQYF.

This sequence joins TRBV27 and TRBJ1-2; 10 bases match TRBD1. The CDR3 consists of 13 residues. Looked up from germline, CDR1 is MNHEY and CDR2 is SMNVEV (reference sequence). V lost 2 bases and J lost 8; bases outside the gene matches: 2. The CDR3 is CASSLGTGVGYTF. CDR3 in DNA: TGTGCCAGCAGTTTAGGGACAGGGGTGGGCTACACCTTC.

V gene TRBV19 combines with J gene TRBJ1-1; tentative D call: TRBD1 (5 bases). CDR1 and CDR2 (germline): LNHDA, SQIVND (reference sequence). V lost 3 bases and J lost 10, with 12 bases in between. The CDR3 extends over 12 amino acids. The CDR3, as DNA: TGTGCCAGTAGTATCTTGGGGCCATCAGCTTTCTTT. Translating gives CASSILGPSAFF.

The chain joins TRBV5-6 to TRBJ2-2; D may be TRBD1 (6 bases). The germline V and J ends were trimmed by 4 bases and 2 bases, with 12 bases remaining between them. This CDR3 is built from 15 residues. From germline, CDR1 is SGHDT and CDR2 YYEEEE. CDR3 bases: TGTGCCAGCAGCAGGGGGACACCTAACACCGGGGAGCTGTTTTTT. It encodes CASSRGTPNTGELFF.

The table lists this clone with a count of one. This chain links TRBV4-1 with TRBJ2-7, with D tentatively TRBD1 (6 bases). Germline V lookup: CDR1 MGHRA, CDR2 YSYEKL. V was cut by 4 bases and J by 4 bases, with 14 bases left in between. CDR3 length: 14 residues. The CDR3 spells CASSRSSQGYEQYF. CDR3 nucleotide sequence: TGCGCCAGCAGCCGTAGTTCACAGGGATACGAGCAGTACTTC.

The chain joins TRBV27 to TRBJ1-6; tentatively, D is TRBD1 (6 bases). CDR3 size: 19 residues. The germline CDR1 and CDR2 sequences are MNHEY and SMNVEV (reference sequence). The V end lost 3 bases, the J end lost 9 bases, and 27 bases lay between the germline ends. The CDR3 DNA follows: TGTGCCAGCAGTTTGCTTTTTACCCTCCCAGGGGACCAGAGTTCACCCCTCCACTTT. Protein product: CASSLLFTLPGDQSSPLHF.

This clone was counted a few times. CDR3 protein: CASSLDPTTTDTQYF. Here the CDR3 DNA reads TGCGCCAGCAGCTTGGACCCGACTACCACAGATACGCAGTATTTT. This chain links TRBV5-1 with TRBJ2-3; a weak D match, TRBD2 (5 bases). This CDR3 has 15 amino acids. The V end was cut by 0 bases, the J end by 2 bases, with 10 bases between. Germline CDR1 and CDR2: SGHRS and YFSETQ.

The rearrangement joins TRBV7-8 to TRBJ1-4, with no clear D. Germline V lookup: CDR1 SGHVS, CDR2 FQNEAQ. The CDR3 consists of 15 residues. V was pared by 1 base and J by 6 bases, with 12 bases between. The CDR3: CASSLVRVEDEKLFF. CDR3 in DNA: TGTGCCAGCAGCTTAGTCAGAGTAGAGGATGAAAAACTGTTTTTT.

V and J are TRBV11-2 and TRBJ2-2, with D perhaps TRBD2 (7 bases). Trimming took 5 bases from V and 1 from J, leaving 17 bases between them. This CDR3 comprises 17 residues. The V gene's germline CDR1 is SGHAT and CDR2 FQNNGV. The DNA for the CDR3 is TGTGCCAGCAGCCCGATGGGGGGGGCCATGAACACCGGGGAGCTGTTTTTT. This encodes CASSPMGGAMNTGELFF.

The rearrangement uses TRBV7-6 and TRBJ1-3; tentatively, D is TRBD1 (5 bases). Trimming removed 5 bases at V and 0 bases at J, with 17 bases between. CDR1 and CDR2 from the germline V gene are SGHVS and FNYEAQ. This CDR3 is 17 amino acids long. The CDR3 protein is CASSLTGGTNSGNTIYF. The CDR3 nucleotides read TGTGCCAGCAGCCTCACGGGGGGGACCAACTCTGGAAACACCATATATTTT.

This chain connects TRBV18 to TRBJ1-1; TRBD1 might be the D (5 bases). The CDR3 runs to 14 residues. Germline V gene data show CDR1 as KGHSH and CDR2 as LQKENI. V was cut by 3 bases and J by 8 bases, with 16 bases left in between. This CDR3 reads CASSPGHLSPEAFF. The DNA of the CDR3 is TGTGCCAGCTCACCCGGACACTTGTCCCCCGAAGCTTTCTTT.

This rearrangement joins TRBV15 to TRBJ2-7, with 7 bases matching TRBD1. V was clipped by 4 bases and J by 3 bases; unmatched bases: 9. The CDR3 contains 15 residues. The germline V gene has CDR1 LNHNV and CDR2 YYDKDF (reference sequence). The CDR3 is CATSKNLYRGYEQYF. CDR3 in DNA: TGTGCCACCAGCAAAAACCTGTACAGGGGCTACGAGCAGTACTTC.